The rows below give T cell receptor beta chains drawn from one sample of a study of regulatory T cells. TCRdb keeps only in-frame clones here, not all; method: immunoSEQ multiplex PCR. The sample records about 23,000 clones, roughly 84% being singletons. Sequenced sample: conventional CD4+ T cells sorted from blood. The receptors derive from a child aged 5 to 17 with CD3G deficiency. Each CDR3 is given with its conserved first and last residue. The order of the fields is D gene, CDR3 length, V gene, J gene, CDR3 protein, CDR3 DNA. A D gene is named only where the DNA matches it firmly.

>TRBD1|15|TRBV6-6|TRBJ1-2
CASVAQGLPINGYTF
TGTGCCAGCGTCGCACAGGGGCTACCCATTAATGGCTACACCTTC
>-|14|TRBV6-1|TRBJ2-7
CASRDPLGTYEQYF
TGTGCCAGCAGGGACCCTTTGGGCACCTACGAGCAGTACTTC
>TRBD1|16|TRBV7-9|TRBJ2-3
CASSFGQGAGADTQYF
TGTGCCAGCAGCTTCGGACAGGGGGCCGGGGCAGATACGCAGTATTTT
>-|14|TRBV5-1|TRBJ2-5
CASSFGIDADVQYF
TGCGCCAGCAGCTTTGGAATAGACGCGGATGTCCAGTACTTC
>TRBD1|14|TRBV4-2|TRBJ1-6
CASSRDRTFWTLHF
TGTGCCAGCAGCCGGGACAGAACATTTTGGACCCTCCACTTT
>-|15|TRBV28|TRBJ1-1
CASSSQGVGNTEAFF
TGTGCCAGCAGTTCACAGGGAGTGGGGAACACTGAAGCTTTCTTT
>TRBD1|15|TRBV28|TRBJ2-7
CASSSPGQGDGEQYF
TGTGCCAGCAGTTCACCGGGACAGGGGGATGGCGAGCAGTACTTC
>-|14|TRBV30|TRBJ2-3
CAWSSSGGTDTQYF
TGTGCCTGGAGTTCCTCCGGGGGCACAGATACGCAGTATTTT
>TRBD1|13|TRBV19|TRBJ1-1
CASSRQGNTEAFF
TGTGCCAGTAGTCGACAGGGAAACACTGAAGCTTTCTTT
>-|16|TRBV28|TRBJ2-6
CASSWGGGSGANVLTF
TGTGCCAGCAGCTGGGGAGGGGGCTCTGGGGCCAACGTCCTGACTTTC
>TRBD1|13|TRBV28|TRBJ2-7
CASSLPGQGKQYF
TGTGCCAGCAGTTTACCGGGACAGGGTAAGCAGTACTTC
>-|15|TRBV28|TRBJ2-6
CASGRRAARANVLTF
TGTGCCAGCGGTAGAAGGGCAGCGCGGGCCAACGTCCTGACTTTC
>-|16|TRBV7-6|TRBJ2-3
CASSPIQGISTDTQYF
TGTGCCAGCAGCCCTATACAGGGCATCAGCACAGATACGCAGTATTTT
>-|11|TRBV20-1|TRBJ1-2
CSAFGGEGYTF
TGCAGTGCTTTCGGCGGGGAGGGCTACACCTTC
>-|15|TRBV28|TRBJ2-7
CASAGGWTGSYEQYF
TGTGCCAGCGCGGGGGGATGGACAGGCTCCTACGAGCAGTACTTC
>-|14|TRBV7-9|TRBJ2-1
CASGRSSSYNEQFF
TGTGCCAGCGGCAGGAGCAGCTCCTACAATGAGCAGTTCTTC